This T cell receptor (beta chain) was recorded in a study of T-cell reconstitution after alpha-beta-depleted transplantation in children. This clonotype turned up a few times. Construction of the TCRbeta library involved unique molecular identifiers. TCRdb reprocessed the PCR reads via MiXCR and lists one record per CDR3 protein. The sample has 600,000 to 700,000 distinct CDR3 sequences; roughly 17% are singletons. This CDR3 comprises 13 residues. Looked up from germline, CDR1 is DFQATT and CDR2 is SNEGSKA (reference sequence). Trimming removed 6 bases at V and 3 bases at J, with 13 bases between. The sequencing here drew on PBMCs from the stem cell graft donor, taken from the stem cell graft. The TCR originated in a human donor who donated a stem cell graft to a child with acute myeloid leukemia. The rearrangement uses TRBV20-1 and TRBJ2-3; TRBD2 is a possible D gene (5 bases). For the CDR3, the DNA is TGCAGTGCCCCCCGAGCGGCTACAGATACGCAGTATTTT. It encodes CSAPRAATDTQYF.